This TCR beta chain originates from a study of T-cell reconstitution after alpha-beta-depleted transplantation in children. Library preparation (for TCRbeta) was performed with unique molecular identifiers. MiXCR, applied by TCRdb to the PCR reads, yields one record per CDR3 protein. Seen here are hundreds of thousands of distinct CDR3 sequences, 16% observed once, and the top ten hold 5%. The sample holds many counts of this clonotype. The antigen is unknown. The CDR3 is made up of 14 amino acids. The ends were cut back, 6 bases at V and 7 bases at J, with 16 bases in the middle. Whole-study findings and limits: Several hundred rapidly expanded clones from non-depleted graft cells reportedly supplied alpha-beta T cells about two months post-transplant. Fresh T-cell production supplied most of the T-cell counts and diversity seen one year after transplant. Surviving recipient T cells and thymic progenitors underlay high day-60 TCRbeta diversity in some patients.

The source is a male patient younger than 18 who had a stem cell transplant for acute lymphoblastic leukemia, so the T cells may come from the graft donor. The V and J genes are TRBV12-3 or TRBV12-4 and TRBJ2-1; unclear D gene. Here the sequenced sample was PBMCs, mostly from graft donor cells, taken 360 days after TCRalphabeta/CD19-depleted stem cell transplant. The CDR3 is CASSFVASRNEQFF. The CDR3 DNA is TGTGCCAGCAGCTTTGTGGCGAGTAGGAATGAGCAGTTCTTC.